Sequencing of this T cell receptor (beta chain) was carried out in a study of cytomegalovirus exposure and HLA in healthy donors. About this clone itself: What it recognizes is unknown. Distinct nucleotide sequences in the sample also encode this CDR3.

60 Vbeta and 13 Jbeta primers were used in PCR. The protocol was immunoSEQ multiplex PCR, while the TCRdb copy is restricted to in-frame clones and leaves out a portion. The table records around 140,000 clones, roughly 80% of them present only once. Findings and caveats of the study: Another analysis was done later, and it associated more than 15,000 TCR beta sequences with HLA alleles at 0.05 false discovery rate.

In germline, CDR1 is MNHNS, CDR2 SASEGT. V dropped 1 base and J dropped 2; count of bases not matched to a gene: 5. The CDR3 totals 15 residues. The sequence derives from a man between 35 and 55 years old in good health and CMV-seronegative. J is TRBJ2-7 and V is TRBV6-1, with 7 bases that match TRBD2. The sequencing input was PBMCs. The CDR3, as DNA: TGTGCCAGCAGTGAAGTCGGGCTAGCGGCCTACGAGCAGTACTTC. It yields the protein CASSEVGLAAYEQYF.